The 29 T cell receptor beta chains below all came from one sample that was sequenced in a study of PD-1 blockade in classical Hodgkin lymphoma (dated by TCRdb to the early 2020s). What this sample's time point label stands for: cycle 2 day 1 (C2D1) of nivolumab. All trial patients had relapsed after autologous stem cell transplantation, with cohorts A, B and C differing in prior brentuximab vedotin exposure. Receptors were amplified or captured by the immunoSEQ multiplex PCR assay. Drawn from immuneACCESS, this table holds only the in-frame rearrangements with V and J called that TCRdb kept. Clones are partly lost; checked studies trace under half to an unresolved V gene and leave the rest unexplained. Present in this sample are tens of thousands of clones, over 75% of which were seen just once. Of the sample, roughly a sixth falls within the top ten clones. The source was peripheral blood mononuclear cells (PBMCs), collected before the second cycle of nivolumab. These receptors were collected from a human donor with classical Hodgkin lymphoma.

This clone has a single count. The DNA for the CDR3 is TGTGCCAGCAGCCTATCCGGACAGGTATTCACTGAAGCTTTCTTT. This encodes CASSLSGQVFTEAFF. V and J are TRBV5-4 and TRBJ1-1, with 7 nucleotides matching TRBD1. V shed 4 bases and J 4 bases; nucleotides not matched to a gene: 10. Germline CDR1 and CDR2: SGHNT and YYREEE (reference sequence). This CDR3 region has 15 residues.

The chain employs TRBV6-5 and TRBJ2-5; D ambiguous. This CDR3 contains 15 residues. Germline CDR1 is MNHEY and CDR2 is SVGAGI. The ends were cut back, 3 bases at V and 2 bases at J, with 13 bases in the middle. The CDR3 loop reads CASSYRPELQETQYF. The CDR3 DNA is TGTGCCAGCAGTTATAGACCGGAACTACAAGAGACCCAGTACTTC.

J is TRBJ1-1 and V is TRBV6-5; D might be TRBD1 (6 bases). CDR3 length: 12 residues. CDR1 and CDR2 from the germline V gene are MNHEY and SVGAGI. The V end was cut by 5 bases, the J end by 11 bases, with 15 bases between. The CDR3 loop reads CASSRDRRRAFF. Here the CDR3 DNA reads TGTGCCAGCAGTCGAGACAGGCGGCGGGCTTTCTTT.

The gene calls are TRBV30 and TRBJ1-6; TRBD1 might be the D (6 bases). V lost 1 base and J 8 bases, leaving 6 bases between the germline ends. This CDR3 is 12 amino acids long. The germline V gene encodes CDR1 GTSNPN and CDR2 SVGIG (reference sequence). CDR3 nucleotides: TGTGCCTGGAGTGGGGGGCATTCACCCCTCCACTTT. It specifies CAWSGGHSPLHF.

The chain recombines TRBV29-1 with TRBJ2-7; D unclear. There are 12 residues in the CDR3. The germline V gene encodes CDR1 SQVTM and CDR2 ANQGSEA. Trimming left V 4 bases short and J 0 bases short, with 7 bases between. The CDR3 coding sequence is TGCAGCGTTGCTGGGATCTCCTACGAGCAGTACTTC. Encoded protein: CSVAGISYEQYF.

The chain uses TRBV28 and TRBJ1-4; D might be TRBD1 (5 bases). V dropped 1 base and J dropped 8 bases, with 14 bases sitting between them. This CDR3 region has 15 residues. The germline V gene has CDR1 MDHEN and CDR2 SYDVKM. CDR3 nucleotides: TGTGCCAGCAGTTTATTAGGAGGGGCATTAGAAAAACTGTTTTTT. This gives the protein CASSLLGGALEKLFF.

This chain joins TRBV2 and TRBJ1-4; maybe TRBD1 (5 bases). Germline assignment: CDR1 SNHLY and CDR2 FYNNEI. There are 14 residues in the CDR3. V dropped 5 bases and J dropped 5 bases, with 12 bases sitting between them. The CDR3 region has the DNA TGTGCCAGCAGTCAGGGTCCGCGAAATGAAAAACTGTTTTTT. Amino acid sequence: CASSQGPRNEKLFF.

CDR3 amino acids: CASRPDYEKLFF. CDR3 sequence (DNA): TGTGCCAGCAGACCCGATTATGAAAAACTGTTTTTT. V and J are TRBV28 and TRBJ1-4; D unresolved. Between the trimmed V and J ends, which lost 6 bases and 6 bases, there was a span of 8 bases. The CDR3 is 12 amino acids. Germline V gene lookup returns CDR1 MDHEN and CDR2 SYDVKM.

The CDR3 here is CASSQDLGVRAEAFF. CDR3 DNA sequence: TGCGCCAGCAGCCAAGACCTCGGGGTTCGCGCTGAAGCTTTCTTT. The chain recombines TRBV4-1 with TRBJ1-1; D not resolved. The CDR3 is made up of 15 amino acids. The V gene lost 0 bases and the J gene lost 6 bases, with 14 bases spanning the gap. Germline V gene sequence: CDR1 MGHRA, CDR2 YSYEKL.

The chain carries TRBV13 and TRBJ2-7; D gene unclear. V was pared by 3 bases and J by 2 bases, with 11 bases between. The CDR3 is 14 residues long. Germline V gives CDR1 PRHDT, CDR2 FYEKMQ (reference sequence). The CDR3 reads CASSFGKRPYEQYF. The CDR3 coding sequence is TGTGCCAGCAGCTTTGGGAAGCGCCCCTACGAGCAGTACTTC.

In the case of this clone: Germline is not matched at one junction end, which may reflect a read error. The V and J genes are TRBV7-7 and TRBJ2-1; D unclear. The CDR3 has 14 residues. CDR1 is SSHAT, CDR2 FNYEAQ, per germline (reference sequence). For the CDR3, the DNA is TGTGCTAGCAGCGTTTCCGTTCTAGTCAATGAGCAGTTCTTC. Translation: CASSVSVLVNEQFF. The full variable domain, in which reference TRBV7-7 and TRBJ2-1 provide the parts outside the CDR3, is GAGVSQSPRYKVTKRGQDVTLRCDPISSHATLYWYQQALGQGPEFLTYFNYEAQPDKSGLPSDRFSAERPEGSISTLTIQRTEQRDSAMYRCASSVSVLVNEQFFGPGTRLTVL.

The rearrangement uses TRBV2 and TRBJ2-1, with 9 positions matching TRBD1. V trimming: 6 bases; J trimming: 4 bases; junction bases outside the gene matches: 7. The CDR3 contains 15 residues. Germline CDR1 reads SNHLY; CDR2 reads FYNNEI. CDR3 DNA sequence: TGTGCCAGCAGATCCGGGACAGGGAGGTACAATGAGCAGTTCTTC. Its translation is CASRSGTGRYNEQFF.

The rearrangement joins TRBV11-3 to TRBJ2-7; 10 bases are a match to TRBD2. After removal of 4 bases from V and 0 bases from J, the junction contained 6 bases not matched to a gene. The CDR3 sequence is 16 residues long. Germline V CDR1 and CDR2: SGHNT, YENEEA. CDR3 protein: CASSCKLAGSSYEQYF. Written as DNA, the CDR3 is TGTGCCAGCAGCTGTAAACTAGCGGGGAGCTCCTACGAGCAGTACTTC.

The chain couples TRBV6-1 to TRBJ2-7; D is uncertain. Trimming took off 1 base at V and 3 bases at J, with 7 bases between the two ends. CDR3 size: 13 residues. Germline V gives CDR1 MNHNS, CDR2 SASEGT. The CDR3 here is CASSEGTYYEQYF. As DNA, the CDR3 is TGTGCCAGCAGTGAAGGAACATACTACGAGCAGTACTTC.

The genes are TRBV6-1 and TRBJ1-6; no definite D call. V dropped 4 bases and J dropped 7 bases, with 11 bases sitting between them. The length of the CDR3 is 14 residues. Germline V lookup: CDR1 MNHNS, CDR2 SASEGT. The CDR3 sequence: CASSGRSLNSPLHF. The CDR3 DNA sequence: TGTGCCAGCAGTGGGAGAAGCTTGAATTCACCCCTCCACTTT.

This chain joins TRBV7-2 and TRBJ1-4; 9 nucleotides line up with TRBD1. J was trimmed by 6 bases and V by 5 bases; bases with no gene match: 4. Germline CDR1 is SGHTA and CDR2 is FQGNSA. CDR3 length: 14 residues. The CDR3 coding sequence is TGTGCCAGCAGCCCCGGGACAGGGTATGAAAAACTGTTTTTT. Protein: CASSPGTGYEKLFF.

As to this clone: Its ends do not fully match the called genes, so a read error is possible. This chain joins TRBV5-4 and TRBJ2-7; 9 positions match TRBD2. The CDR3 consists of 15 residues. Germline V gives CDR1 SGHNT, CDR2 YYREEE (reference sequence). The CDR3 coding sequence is TGCGCCAGCAGCCAAGGTAGCGGGAGTATATACGAGCAGTACTTC. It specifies CASSQGSGSIYEQYF. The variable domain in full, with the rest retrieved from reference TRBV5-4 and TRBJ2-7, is ETGVTQSPTHLIKTRGQQVTLRCSSQSGHNTVSWYQQALGQGPQFIFQYYREEENGRGNFPPRFSGLQFPNYSSELNVNALELDDSALYLCASSQGSGSIYEQYFGPGTRLTVT.

The CDR3 region has the DNA TGTGCCAGTAGTGCACCCACAGGGTTTCTGTCCTACAATGAGCAGTTCTTC. It codes for CASSAPTGFLSYNEQFF. The chain has TRBV19 and TRBJ2-1, with TRBD1 as a possible D gene (6 bases). Germline CDR1 is LNHDA and CDR2 is SQIVND (reference sequence). The CDR3 extends over 17 amino acids. Trimming removed 5 bases at V and 1 base at J, with 18 bases between.

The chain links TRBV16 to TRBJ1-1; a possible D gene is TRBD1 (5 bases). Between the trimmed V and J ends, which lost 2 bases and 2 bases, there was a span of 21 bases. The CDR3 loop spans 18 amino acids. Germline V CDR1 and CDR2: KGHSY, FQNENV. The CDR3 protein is CASSQPLRPGTVNTEAFF. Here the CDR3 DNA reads TGTGCCAGCAGCCAACCGCTGAGACCCGGGACGGTTAACACTGAAGCTTTCTTT.

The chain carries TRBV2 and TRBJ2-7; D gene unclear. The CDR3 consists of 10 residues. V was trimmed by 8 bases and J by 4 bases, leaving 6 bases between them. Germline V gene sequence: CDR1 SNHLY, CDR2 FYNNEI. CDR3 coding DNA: TGTGCCAGCGGTGGGTACGAGCAGTACGTC. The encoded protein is CASGGYEQYV.

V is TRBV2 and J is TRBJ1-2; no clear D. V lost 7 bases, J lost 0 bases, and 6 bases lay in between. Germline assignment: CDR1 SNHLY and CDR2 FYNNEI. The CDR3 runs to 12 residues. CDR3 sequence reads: CASIAANYGYTF. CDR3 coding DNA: TGTGCCAGCATAGCAGCTAACTATGGCTACACCTTC.

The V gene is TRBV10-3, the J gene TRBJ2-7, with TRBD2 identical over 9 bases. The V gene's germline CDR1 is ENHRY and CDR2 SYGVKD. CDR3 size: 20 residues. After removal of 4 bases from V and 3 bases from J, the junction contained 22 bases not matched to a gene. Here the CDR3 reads CAISVLASGIPPLYYYEQYF. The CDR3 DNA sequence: TGTGCCATCAGTGTTCTTGCTAGCGGGATCCCCCCCCTCTACTACTACGAGCAGTACTTC.

The CDR3, as DNA: TGTGCCAGCAGCTTAGCGCAGGGACCCACCATAGAGACCCAGTACTTC. Residues: CASSLAQGPTIETQYF. The genes are TRBV11-2 and TRBJ2-5; the D call may be TRBD1 or TRBD2 (5 bases each). CDR3 length: 16 residues. Germline lookup yields CDR1 SGHAT and CDR2 FQNNGV. V shed 1 base and J shed 4 bases, with 16 bases lying between them.

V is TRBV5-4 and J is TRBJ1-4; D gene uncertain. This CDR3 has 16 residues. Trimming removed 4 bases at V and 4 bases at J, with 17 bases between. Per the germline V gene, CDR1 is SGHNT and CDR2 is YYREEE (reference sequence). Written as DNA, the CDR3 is TGTGCCAGCAGCCCCGATCACGGGGTGGTTAATGAAAAACTGTTTTTT. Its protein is CASSPDHGVVNEKLFF.

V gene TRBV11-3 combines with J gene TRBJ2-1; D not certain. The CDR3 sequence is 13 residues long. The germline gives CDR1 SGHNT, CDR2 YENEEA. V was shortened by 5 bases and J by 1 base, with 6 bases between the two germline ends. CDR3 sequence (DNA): TGTGCCAGCAGCCCAGCGTCCTACAATGAGCAGTTCTTC. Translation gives CASSPASYNEQFF.

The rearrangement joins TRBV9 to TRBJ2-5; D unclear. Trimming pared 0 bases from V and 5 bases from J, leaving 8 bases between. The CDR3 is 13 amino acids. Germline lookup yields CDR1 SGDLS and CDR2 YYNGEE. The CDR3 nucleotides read TGTGCCAGCAGCGTAGGCGTTAGGGAGACCCAGTACTTC. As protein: CASSVGVRETQYF.

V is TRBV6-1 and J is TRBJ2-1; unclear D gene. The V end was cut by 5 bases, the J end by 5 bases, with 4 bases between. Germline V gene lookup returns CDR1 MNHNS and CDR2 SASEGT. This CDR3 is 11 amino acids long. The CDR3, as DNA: TGTGCCAGCAGTTACCACAATGAGCAGTTCTTC. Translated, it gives CASSYHNEQFF.

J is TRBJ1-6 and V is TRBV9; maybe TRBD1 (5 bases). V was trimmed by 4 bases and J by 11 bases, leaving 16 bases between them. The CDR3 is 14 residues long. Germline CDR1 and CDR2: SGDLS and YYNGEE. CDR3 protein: CASSSWEGRTPLHF. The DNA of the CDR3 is TGTGCCAGCAGCTCCTGGGAGGGGCGGACACCCCTCCACTTT.

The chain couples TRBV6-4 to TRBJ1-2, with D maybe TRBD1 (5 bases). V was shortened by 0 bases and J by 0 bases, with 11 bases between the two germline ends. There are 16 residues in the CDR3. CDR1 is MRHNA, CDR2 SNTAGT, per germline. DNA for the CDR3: TGTGCCAGCAGTGACTCAGAGCGGGGGTCTAACTATGGCTACACCTTC. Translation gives CASSDSERGSNYGYTF.